One sample yielded the 25 T cell receptor beta chains listed below, sequenced in a study of T cells in narcolepsy. The table came from immunoSEQ multiplex PCR; TCRdb's copy has only in-frame clones and leaves some out. The table lists about 32,000 clones, around 79% of them singletons, with under 1.2% in the top ten. Sequencing was done on a sample of CD45RA- memory CD4+ T cells from PBMCs. The receptors here all came from a human donor with narcolepsy.

V usage is TRBV27 and J usage is TRBJ2-1; TRBD1 is a possible D gene (6 bases). Trimming took 7 bases from V and 0 from J, leaving 10 bases between them. The germline V gene has CDR1 MNHEY and CDR2 SMNVEV (reference sequence). The CDR3 totals 14 residues. The CDR3 spells CASNQGYSYNEQFF. CDR3 DNA: TGTGCCAGCAACCAGGGGTACTCCTACAATGAGCAGTTCTTC.

This rearrangement joins TRBV25-1 to TRBJ1-1; 7 bases map to TRBD1. V lost 6 bases, J lost 4 bases, and 8 bases stayed unmatched. Germline lookup yields CDR1 MGHDK and CDR2 SYGVNS. The CDR3 extends over 14 amino acids. The CDR3, as DNA: TGTGCCAGCAGCCCAGGGGGACGGGGCACTGAAGCTTTCTTT. Translation: CASSPGGRGTEAFF.

This rearrangement joins TRBV18 to TRBJ1-1; D gene uncertain. Germline-derived CDR1 and CDR2 are KGHSH and LQKENI. The CDR3 contains 18 residues. Trimming took 3 bases from V and 1 from J, leaving 21 bases between them. For the CDR3, the DNA is TGTGCCAGCTCACCCCCTCCTCGGGGAAGTAAGGGGAACACTGAAGCTTTCTTT. Protein product: CASSPPPRGSKGNTEAFF. Based on the CDR3 plus reference TRBV18 and TRBJ1-1, the full variable domain is NAGVMQNPRHLVRRRGQEARLRCSPMKGHSHVYWYRQLPEEGLKFMVYLQKENIIDESGMPKERFSAEFPKEGPSILRIQQVVRGDSAAYFCASSPPPRGSKGNTEAFFGQGTRLTVV.

The rearrangement joins TRBV14 to TRBJ2-1; the D is unclear. V gave up 1 base and J gave up 5 bases, with 6 bases separating them. The germline V gene encodes CDR1 SGHDN and CDR2 FVKESK. This CDR3 has 13 amino acids. CDR3: CASSQVLNNEQFF. DNA of the CDR3: TGTGCCAGCAGCCAAGTGCTAAACAATGAGCAGTTCTTC.

This rearrangement joins TRBV7-9 to TRBJ1-3; D not resolved. In germline, CDR1 is SEHNR, CDR2 FQNEAQ (reference sequence). V was cut by 1 base and J by 0 bases, with 10 bases left in between. The CDR3 is 16 amino acids. The DNA for the CDR3 is TGTGCCAGCAGCTTAGTACTGACTGGCTCTGGAAACACCATATATTTT. Its translation is CASSLVLTGSGNTIYF.

The rearrangement links TRBV10-3 to TRBJ2-7; the match to TRBD2 covers 11 bases. With V trimmed by 2 bases and J by 3 bases, 12 bases remained unmatched. There are 18 residues in the CDR3. The germline gives CDR1 ENHRY, CDR2 SYGVKD. The DNA for the CDR3 is TGTGCCATCAGTGAGGGCCGATTGACTAGCGGGAACCTCTACGAGCAGTACTTC. It yields the protein CAISEGRLTSGNLYEQYF.

The chain carries TRBV6-6 and TRBJ1-2, with 10 positions matching TRBD1. CDR1 and CDR2 (germline): MNHNY, SVGAGI (reference sequence). The CDR3 runs 15 residues. J gave up 7 bases and V 3 bases, and 8 bases lay outside the gene matches. The CDR3, as DNA: TGTGCCAGCAGTTATATGGGACAGGGGCTGGGTGGCTACACCTTC. Encoded protein: CASSYMGQGLGGYTF.

CDR3 region: CASSSGLAATDTQYF. Written as DNA, the CDR3 is TGCGCCAGCAGTTCTGGACTAGCGGCCACAGATACGCAGTATTTT. V usage is TRBV10-1 and J usage is TRBJ2-3, with 10 bases that match TRBD2. J lost 2 bases, V lost 5 bases, and 4 bases had no gene match. Germline V gene lookup returns CDR1 WNHNN and CDR2 SYGVQD (reference sequence). The CDR3 extends over 15 amino acids.

The chain combines TRBV4-1 with TRBJ2-1; D is unclear. The V end lost 2 bases, the J end lost 10 bases, and 12 bases lay between the germline ends. The germline V gene encodes CDR1 MGHRA and CDR2 YSYEKL. The CDR3 runs to 13 residues. The CDR3 spells CASSQHSREEQFF. CDR3 nucleotides: TGCGCCAGCAGCCAACACTCCCGTGAGGAGCAGTTCTTC.

V usage is TRBV5-1 and J usage is TRBJ2-1; 9 bases map to TRBD2. Trimming at V came to 3 bases and at J to 7 bases, leaving 11 bases not matched to a gene. Germline V lookup: CDR1 SGHRS, CDR2 YFSETQ. The CDR3 loop spans 16 amino acids. Here the CDR3 reads CASSSGGLAPDNEQFF. The CDR3 nucleotides read TGCGCCAGCAGCTCGGGCGGACTAGCGCCTGATAATGAGCAGTTCTTC.

CDR3 region: CSVKQVNTEAFF. The DNA for the CDR3 is TGCAGCGTGAAACAGGTGAACACTGAAGCTTTCTTT. The rearrangement joins TRBV29-1 to TRBJ1-1, with D perhaps TRBD1 (5 bases). This CDR3 is built from 12 residues. The V and J ends lost 6 bases and 0 bases respectively, with 8 bases between them. CDR1 is SQVTM, CDR2 ANQGSEA, per germline.

A few counts support this clone. This rearrangement joins TRBV19 to TRBJ1-5; D may be TRBD1 (5 bases). Germline loops: CDR1 LNHDA, CDR2 SQIVND (reference sequence). V was trimmed by 7 bases and J by 4 bases, leaving 11 bases between them. CDR3 length equals 13 residues. DNA of the CDR3: TGTGCCAGTACCATGGGGGTTAATCAGCCCCAGCATTTT. The encoded protein is CASTMGVNQPQHF.

A few counts support this clone. The V call is TRBV6-5, the J call TRBJ1-2; TRBD1 matches 7 bases. V shed 2 bases and J 4 bases; nucleotides not matched to a gene: 1. Germline V lookup: CDR1 MNHEY, CDR2 SVGAGI. The CDR3 has 13 amino acids. CDR3 sequence reads: CASSYGDSYGYTF. In DNA form, the CDR3 reads TGTGCCAGCAGTTACGGGGACAGCTATGGCTACACCTTC.

J is TRBJ2-7 and V is TRBV10-3; D may be TRBD1 (5 bases). The germline V gene has CDR1 ENHRY and CDR2 SYGVKD. The germline V and J ends were trimmed by 10 bases and 0 bases, with 13 bases remaining between them. The CDR3 length is 13 residues. This chain's CDR3 is CANRGDTSYEQYF. In nucleotides, the CDR3 is TGTGCCAATAGGGGCGATACCTCCTACGAGCAGTACTTC.

In regard to this clone: One junction end disagrees with the germline gene, perhaps due to a read error. The CDR3 reads CASSPFQDSQGTQYF. CDR3 bases: TGTGCCAGCTCACCATTTCAGGACTCCCAAGGGACCCAGTACTTC. V usage is TRBV18 and J usage is TRBJ2-5, with a possible D match to TRBD2 (5 bases). CDR1 is KGHSH and CDR2 is LQKENI in the germline V gene. The CDR3 length is 15 residues.

A few counts support this clone. The chain joins TRBV13 to TRBJ1-1, with 8 bases fitting TRBD1. CDR3 size: 13 residues. Germline CDR1 and CDR2: PRHDT and FYEKMQ (reference sequence). V lost 5 bases and J lost 11; bases outside the gene matches: 10. The CDR3 DNA sequence: TGTGCCAGCAGCAGCCGACAGGGGCTTTCGGCTTTCTTT. Translated, it gives CASSSRQGLSAFF.

This chain joins TRBV5-1 and TRBJ2-5; 14 bases map to TRBD2. Looked up from germline, CDR1 is SGHRS and CDR2 is YFSETQ. V lost 4 bases and J lost 4; bases outside the gene matches: 6. The CDR3 totals 16 residues. CDR3 bases: TGCGCCAGCAGCAGAGGAGGACTAGCGGGAGGAGAGACCCAGTACTTC. Translated, it gives CASSRGGLAGGETQYF.

This clone appeared once. The V gene is TRBV9, the J gene TRBJ2-3; 9 bases match TRBD1. Germline V gives CDR1 SGDLS, CDR2 YYNGEE. This CDR3 has 15 amino acids. Unmatched junction bases numbered 7, after V lost 4 bases and J lost 4 bases. DNA for the CDR3: TGTGCCAGCAGCCTCGGGACAGGGAGTTCAGATACGCAGTATTTT. This gives the protein CASSLGTGSSDTQYF.

The chain couples TRBV13 to TRBJ2-3, with D uncertain. The CDR3 runs to 13 residues. V was trimmed by 5 bases and J by 6 bases, leaving 12 bases between them. Germline-derived CDR1 and CDR2 are PRHDT and FYEKMQ (reference sequence). The CDR3 is CASSVDQKDTQYF. CDR3 DNA: TGTGCCAGCAGCGTAGACCAGAAGGATACGCAGTATTTT.

Only one count was recorded for this clone. The chain has TRBV18 and TRBJ1-3, with D possibly being TRBD1 (5 bases). Trimming took 5 bases from V and 2 from J, leaving 10 bases between them. The CDR3 extends over 14 amino acids. Germline V gives CDR1 KGHSH, CDR2 LQKENI. The CDR3, as DNA: TGTGCCAGCTCAGCAGGGAGTACTGGAAACACCATATATTTT. Translation: CASSAGSTGNTIYF.

This rearrangement joins TRBV9 to TRBJ2-2, with 7 bases fitting TRBD1. Germline V gene sequence: CDR1 SGDLS, CDR2 YYNGEE. Trimming cost V 3 bases and J 3 bases; bases outside gene matches: 8. This CDR3 region has 16 residues. Here the CDR3 reads CASSERQGRDTGELFF. CDR3 nucleotides: TGTGCCAGCAGCGAGAGACAGGGTAGGGACACCGGGGAGCTGTTTTTT.

Here the CDR3 reads CASSQELFSGELFF. The CDR3 bases are TGCGCCAGCAGCCAAGAGTTATTCTCCGGGGAGCTGTTTTTT. The chain has TRBV4-3 and TRBJ2-2; D gene ambiguous. CDR1 LGHNA and CDR2 YSLEER come from the germline V gene. V was cut by 0 bases and J by 6 bases, with 8 bases left in between. This CDR3 comprises 14 residues.

The J gene is TRBJ2-5, the V gene TRBV7-2; the D is unclear. V was shortened by 3 bases and J by 4 bases, with 9 bases between the two germline ends. The CDR3 is 13 residues long. Germline assignment: CDR1 SGHTA and CDR2 FQGNSA. DNA of the CDR3: TGTGCCAGCAGCTTGTACAGACTAGAGACCCAGTACTTC. It encodes CASSLYRLETQYF. The complete variable domain, with remaining parts taken from reference TRBV7-2 and TRBJ2-5, reads GAGVSQSPSNKVTEKGKDVELRCDPISGHTALYWYRQSLGQGLEFLIYFQGNSAPDKSGLPSDRFSAERTGGSVSTLTIQRTQQEDSAVYLCASSLYRLETQYFGPGTRLLVL.

This clone has just a few counts. This chain uses TRBV19 with TRBJ2-3, with TRBD2 matching 7 bases. J was trimmed by 6 bases and V by 4 bases; bases with no gene match: 4. Looked up from germline, CDR1 is LNHDA and CDR2 is SQIVND (reference sequence). CDR3 length: 13 residues. As DNA, the CDR3 is TGTGCCAGTAGTAGTACTAGCGCCGATACGCAGTATTTT. Its protein is CASSSTSADTQYF.

V is TRBV15 and J is TRBJ2-7; D remains unclear. Germline values: CDR1 LNHNV, CDR2 YYDKDF (reference sequence). V was cut by 0 bases and J by 5 bases, with 14 bases left in between. The CDR3 loop spans 15 amino acids. The CDR3 sequence: CATSRDRARSNEQYF. The DNA of the CDR3 is TGTGCCACCAGCAGAGATCGGGCAAGGAGCAACGAGCAGTACTTC. The full variable domain, in which reference TRBV15 and TRBJ2-7 provide the parts outside the CDR3, is DAMVIQNPRYQVTQFGKPVTLSCSQTLNHNVMYWYQQKSSQAPKLLFHYYDKDFNNEADTPDNFQSRRPNTSFCFLDIRSPGLGDTAMYLCATSRDRARSNEQYFGPGTRLTVT.